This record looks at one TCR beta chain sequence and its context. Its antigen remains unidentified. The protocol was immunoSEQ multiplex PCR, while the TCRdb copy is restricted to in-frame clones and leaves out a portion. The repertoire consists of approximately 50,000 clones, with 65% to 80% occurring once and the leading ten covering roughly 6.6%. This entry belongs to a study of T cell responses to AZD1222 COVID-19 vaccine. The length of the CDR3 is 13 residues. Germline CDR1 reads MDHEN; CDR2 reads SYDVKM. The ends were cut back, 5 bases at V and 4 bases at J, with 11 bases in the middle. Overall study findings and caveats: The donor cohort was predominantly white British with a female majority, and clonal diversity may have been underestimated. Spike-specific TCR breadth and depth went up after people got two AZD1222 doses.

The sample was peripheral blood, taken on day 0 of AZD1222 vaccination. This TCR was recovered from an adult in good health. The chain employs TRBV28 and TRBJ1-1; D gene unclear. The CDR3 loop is CASSRIGSTEAFF. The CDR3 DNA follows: TGTGCCAGCAGTAGAATAGGGTCCACTGAAGCTTTCTTT.